A selection of T cell receptor beta chains follows, all from one sample in a study of type 1 regulatory T cells. MiXCR was run by TCRdb on the reads, yielding one entry per CDR3 protein. There are about 60,000 distinct CDR3 sequences in the sample; 62% occur only once, and approximately 1.8% lies in the top ten. No antigen has been identified for these receptors. The specimen was cultured non-Tr1 T cells, either the whole culture or a sorted T cell fraction (not recorded which). The source is a human donor in good health. CDR3s include the opening cysteine and the closing phenylalanine or tryptophan. D genes are given only for firm matches. Clone size is stated in some rows and not others, as once, few, many or a class when expanded.

clone size	J gene	D gene	V gene	CDR3 DNA	CDR3 protein
NA	TRBJ2-1	NA	TRBV4-3	TGCGCCAGCAGCCAATTTCGGGCCGGAGGGGCGACAGGGAATGAGCAGTTCTTC	CASSQFRAGGATGNEQFF
NA	TRBJ2-7	NA	TRBV4-1	TGCGCCAGCAGCCAAGATTTGACGACGCCGAACAAGCAGTACTTC	CASSQDLTTPNKQYF
NA	TRBJ2-7	NA	TRBV28	TGTGCCAGCAGTTTGCTAGGCACAGGGATGCACGAGCAGTACTTC	CASSLLGTGMHEQYF
once	TRBJ2-7	NA	TRBV6-1	TGTGCCAGCCGTCCCCAGGGAATGTCGTACGAGCAGTACTTC	CASRPQGMSYEQYF
NA	TRBJ1-2	TRBD1	TRBV20-1	TGCAGTGCAAGGACGACAGGGAGTCGGGACTATGGCTACACCTTC	CSARTTGSRDYGYTF
NA	TRBJ1-2	TRBD1	TRBV20-1	TGCAGTGAGGACAGGGTCCCTTATGGCTACACCTTC	CSEDRVPYGYTF
few	TRBJ1-4	TRBD1	TRBV7-2	TGTGCCAGCAGCCTCCGTCAGACAGGGAATGAAAAACTGTTTTTT	CASSLRQTGNEKLFF
NA	TRBJ2-1	NA	TRBV4-1	TGCGCCAGCAGCCAAGAAGTGCTGATTAACAATGAGCAGTTCTTC	CASSQEVLINNEQFF
few	TRBJ2-1	TRBD2	TRBV5-1	TGCGCCAGCAGCTTGGATGGGACTAGCGGGAGGGGTAATGAGCAGTTCTTC	CASSLDGTSGRGNEQFF
NA	TRBJ1-2	TRBD1	TRBV7-9	TGTGCCATCAGCTTAGAGGTCGGCTCAGGGGGACGTGGCTACACCTTC	CAISLEVGSGGRGYTF
NA	TRBJ1-3	NA	TRBV7-8	TGTGCCAGCAGCTTAGGAGGGGATGGAAACACCATATATTTT	CASSLGGDGNTIYF
medium-sized	TRBJ1-1	NA	TRBV5-5	TGTGCCAGCAGCTGGGCTATGAACACTGAAGCTTTCTTT	CASSWAMNTEAFF
NA	TRBJ2-3	NA	TRBV24-1	TGTGCCACCAGTGATCGTAGAGGTGGGACCTTCACAGATACGCAGTATTTT	CATSDRRGGTFTDTQYF
NA	TRBJ1-2	NA	TRBV29-1	TGCAGCGTTGAAGCCCCCGGGGATGGCTACACCTTC	CSVEAPGDGYTF
few	TRBJ2-6	NA	TRBV10-3	TGTGCCATCAGTGAGTCGGGGGGGCGGATTTCTGGGGCCAACGTCCTGACTTTC	CAISESGGRISGANVLTF
NA	TRBJ2-3	NA	TRBV23-1	TGCGCCAGCAGTCGACGGGACACAGATACGCAGTATTTT	CASSRRDTDTQYF
few	TRBJ2-3	TRBD2	TRBV20-1	TGCAGTGCTAGAGGAGGGGGGACTAGCAAGGCCACAGATACGCAGTATTTT	CSARGGGTSKATDTQYF
NA	TRBJ1-2	NA	TRBV6-5	TGTGCCAGCAGTCCGGGGACGGGAAACTATGGCTACACCTTC	CASSPGTGNYGYTF
NA	TRBJ1-1	NA	TRBV29-1	TGCAGCGCGGTGGGACTGTGGAACACTGAAGCTTTCTTT	CSAVGLWNTEAFF
NA	TRBJ2-7	TRBD1	TRBV2	TGTGCCAGCAGCCCAGGGACAGGCTCCTACGAGCAGTACTTC	CASSPGTGSYEQYF
NA	TRBJ2-5	TRBD2	TRBV27	TGTGCCAGCCGAGGGGCTAGCGGGAAAGAGACCCAGTACTTC	CASRGASGKETQYF
NA	TRBJ2-4	NA	TRBV20-1	TGCAGTGCCCTAGATACAGATCTAGCCAAAAACATTCAGTACTTC	CSALDTDLAKNIQYF